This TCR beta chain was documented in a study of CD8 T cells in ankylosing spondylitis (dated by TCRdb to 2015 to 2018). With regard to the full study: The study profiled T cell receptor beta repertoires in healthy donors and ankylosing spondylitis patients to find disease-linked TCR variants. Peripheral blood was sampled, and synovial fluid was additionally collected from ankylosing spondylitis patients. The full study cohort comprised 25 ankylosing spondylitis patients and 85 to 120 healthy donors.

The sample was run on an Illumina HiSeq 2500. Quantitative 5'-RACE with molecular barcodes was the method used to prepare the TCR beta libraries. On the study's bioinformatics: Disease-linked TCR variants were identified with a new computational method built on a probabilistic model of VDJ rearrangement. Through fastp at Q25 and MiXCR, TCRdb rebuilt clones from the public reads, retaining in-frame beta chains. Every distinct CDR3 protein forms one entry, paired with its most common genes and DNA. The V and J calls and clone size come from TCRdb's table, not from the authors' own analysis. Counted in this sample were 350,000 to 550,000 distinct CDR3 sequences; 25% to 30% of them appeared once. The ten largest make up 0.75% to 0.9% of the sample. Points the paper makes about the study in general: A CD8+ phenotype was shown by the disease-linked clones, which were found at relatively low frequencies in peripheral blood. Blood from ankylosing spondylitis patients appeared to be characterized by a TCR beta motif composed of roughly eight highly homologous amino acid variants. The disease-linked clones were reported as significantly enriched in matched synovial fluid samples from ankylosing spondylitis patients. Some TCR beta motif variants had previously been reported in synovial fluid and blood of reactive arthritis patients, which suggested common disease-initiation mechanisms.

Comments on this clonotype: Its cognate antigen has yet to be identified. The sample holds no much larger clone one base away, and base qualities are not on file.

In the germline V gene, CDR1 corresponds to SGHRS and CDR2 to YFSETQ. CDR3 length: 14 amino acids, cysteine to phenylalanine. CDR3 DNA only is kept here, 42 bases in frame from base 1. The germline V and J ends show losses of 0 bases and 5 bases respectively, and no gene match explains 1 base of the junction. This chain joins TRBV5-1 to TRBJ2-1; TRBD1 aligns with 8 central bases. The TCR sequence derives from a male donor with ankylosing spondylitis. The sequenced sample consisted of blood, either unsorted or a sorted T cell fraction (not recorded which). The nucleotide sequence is TGCGCCAGCAGCTTGGGACAGGGGCACAATGAGCAGTTCTTC. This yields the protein CASSLGQGHNEQFF.